Presented here are 11 T cell receptor beta chains from one specimen sequenced in a study of CD8 T cells in ankylosing spondylitis. Via MiXCR, TCRdb re-called the 5' RACE reads, giving one row per CDR3 protein. The sample contains a few hundred thousand distinct CDR3 sequences, approximately 10% of which appear only once. The material sequenced was blood, either unsorted or a sorted T cell fraction (not recorded which). All receptors come from a female donor with ankylosing spondylitis or in good health (not recorded which).

This clonotype was recorded many times. The V and J genes are TRBV10-3 and TRBJ1-2; tentative D call: TRBD1 (5 bases). Trimming stripped 3 bases from V and 4 bases from J, with 12 bases between. Looked up from germline, CDR1 is ENHRY and CDR2 is SYGVKD. The CDR3 sequence is 14 residues long. Here the CDR3 DNA reads TGTGCCATCAGTGAATTGGTTGGGGGCTATGGCTACACCTTC. Its protein product is CAISELVGGYGYTF.

This clonotype has at least ten counts. This chain uses TRBV3-1 with TRBJ2-5, with a tentative D call TRBD1 (5 bases). Germline V CDR1 and CDR2: LGHDT, YNNKEL (reference sequence). Trimming stripped 3 bases from V and 0 bases from J, with 23 bases between. The CDR3 has 19 amino acids. Written as DNA, the CDR3 is TGTGCCAGCAGCCATTCCCTCGGACACCGAGGTCGGTACCAAGAGACCCAGTACTTC. This translates into CASSHSLGHRGRYQETQYF.

This clonotype was seen ten or more times. The chain joins TRBV20-1 to TRBJ1-3; TRBD1 is a possible D gene (6 bases). Germline lookup yields CDR1 DFQATT and CDR2 SNEGSKA (reference sequence). The CDR3 has 17 amino acids. Trimming took off 0 bases at V and 4 bases at J, with 19 bases between the two ends. The CDR3 region has the DNA TGCAGTGCTAGAGAAACTGGTGGGGGCAAATCAGGAAACACCATATATTTT. Translating it yields CSARETGGGKSGNTIYF.

The chain recombines TRBV4-2 with TRBJ2-4; no clear D. Trimming took 0 bases from V and 0 from J, leaving 3 bases between them. The CDR3 is 14 residues long. Germline values: CDR1 LGHNA, CDR2 YNFKEQ. In DNA form, the CDR3 reads TGTGCCAGCAGCCAAGAGTTAGCCAAAAACATTCAGTACTTC. It encodes CASSQELAKNIQYF.

This clonotype was counted many times. This sequence joins TRBV5-1 and TRBJ2-6; possible D gene TRBD2, 5 bases. With 5 bases removed from V and 0 bases from J, the gap between germline ends came to 9 bases. Per germline, CDR1 SGHRS and CDR2 YFSETQ. The CDR3 has 15 amino acids. The DNA for the CDR3 is TGCGCCAGCAGGGTAGGGAGCTCTGGGGCCAACGTCCTGACTTTC. Translating gives CASRVGSSGANVLTF.

This clonotype was observed many times. The chain employs TRBV20-1 and TRBJ2-3, with 10 bases identical to TRBD2. The CDR3 sequence is 16 residues long. The V segment lost 1 base and the J segment 1 base; nucleotides outside the gene matches: 5. CDR1 and CDR2 from the germline V gene are DFQATT and SNEGSKA (reference sequence). The CDR3 DNA reads as TGCAGTGCTAGAGGAGATAGCGGGGGGCGCACAGATACGCAGTATTTT. Encoded protein: CSARGDSGGRTDTQYF.

This clonotype has at least ten counts. This sequence joins TRBV5-1 and TRBJ2-1, with D perhaps TRBD2 (6 bases). Per germline, CDR1 SGHRS and CDR2 YFSETQ. This CDR3 has 13 residues. V gave up 5 bases and J gave up 9 bases, with 15 bases separating them. As DNA, the CDR3 is TGCGCCAGCAGGTCCCTACCCGGGGGTGAGCAGTTCTTC. Encoded protein: CASRSLPGGEQFF.

The chain employs TRBV7-2 and TRBJ2-5; 10 positions agree with TRBD2. Germline V lookup: CDR1 SGHTA, CDR2 FQGNSA. The V and J ends lost 2 bases and 4 bases, in that order; junction bases with no gene match: 1. This CDR3 comprises 14 residues. In DNA, the CDR3 is TGTGCCAGCAGCTTACCTAGCGGGGGAGAGACCCAGTACTTC. Amino acids: CASSLPSGGETQYF. The complete variable domain, with remaining parts taken from reference TRBV7-2 and TRBJ2-5, reads GAGVSQSPSNKVTEKGKDVELRCDPISGHTALYWYRQSLGQGLEFLIYFQGNSAPDKSGLPSDRFSAERTGGSVSTLTIQRTQQEDSAVYLCASSLPSGGETQYFGPGTRLLVL.

This clonotype was seen many times. The CDR3 loop reads CASTGQGARGYTF. Written as DNA, the CDR3 is TGTGCCAGCACGGGACAGGGGGCGCGCGGCTACACCTTC. The gene calls are TRBV12-3 or TRBV12-4 and TRBJ1-2, with 12 positions matching TRBD1. The trim removed 7 bases at V and 8 bases at J, leaving 5 bases unmatched. This CDR3 spans 13 amino acids.

Only a few counts were recorded for this clonotype. Compared with germline, one end of the junction differs, possibly owing to a read error. This chain uses TRBV20-1 with TRBJ2-1; 9 bases align to TRBD2. Germline V gene data show CDR1 as DFQATT and CDR2 as SNEGSKA (reference sequence). The length of the CDR3 is 17 residues. DNA for the CDR3: TGCTGTGCTAGCCGCGGGGGGGTTACTAGCTCCTACAATGAGCAGTTCTTC. Residues: CCASRGGVTSSYNEQFF.

This clonotype has ten or more counts. This rearrangement joins TRBV29-1 to TRBJ2-1, with 7 bases identical to TRBD2. Trimming took 6 bases from V and 6 from J; bases not matched to a gene: 8. The germline CDR1 and CDR2 sequences are SQVTM and ANQGSEA. The CDR3 has 13 amino acids. In DNA form, the CDR3 reads TGCAGCGTGGGGCTAGCGGTAGCCAATGAGCAGTTCTTC. Translation: CSVGLAVANEQFF.